Sequencing of this T cell receptor (beta chain) was carried out in a study of blood T cells in healthy people across ages. Next came a second PCR, run for roughly 6 to 11 cycles, which used a sample-barcoded 5' primer along with a J-beta primer mix. A single record per CDR3 protein comes from TCRdb applying MiXCR to the 5' RACE reads. The sample shows roughly 680,000 distinct CDR3 sequences, over 40% of them seen only once. The CDR3 is 14 residues long. Germline CDR1 and CDR2: SGHTA and FQGNSA. The V segment lost 6 bases and the J segment 8 bases; nucleotides outside the gene matches: 5. This chain joins TRBV7-2 and TRBJ2-5; 14 positions agree with TRBD2. The receptor comes from a woman aged 80 or older in good health. Sequencing input: blood. The CDR3 coding sequence is TGTGCCAGCAGTGTGACTAGCGGGGGGGCTACCCAGTACTTC. The encoded protein is CASSVTSGGATQYF.